A selection of T cell receptor beta chains follows, all from one sample in a study of shared clonotypes between healthy human individuals. Assay: immunoSEQ multiplex PCR; the TCRdb copy retains only in-frame clones and omits some. The table includes some 1.5 million clones, 95% to 99% detected once. The source material was naive CD4+ T cells sorted from blood. These receptors all come from a man aged 25-45 years in good health. CDR3s include the opening cysteine and the closing phenylalanine or tryptophan. D genes are given only for firm matches. Clone size appears in some rows only: once, few, many, or a class for an expanded clone.

D: TRBD1; size: NA; V: TRBV29-1; J: TRBJ1-2; DNA: TGCAGCGTTGATATTGGGAGGGGGCGCACGGTTGGCTACACCTTC; CDR3: CSVDIGRGRTVGYTF
D: TRBD1; size: NA; V: TRBV15; J: TRBJ2-3; DNA: TGTGCCACCAGCAGGTTCGGGACAGGTGGCACAGATACGCAGTATTTT; CDR3: CATSRFGTGGTDTQYF
D: NA; size: once; V: TRBV27; J: TRBJ1-1; DNA: TGTGCCAGCAGCTATCAGGGATTAGGGAACACTGAAGCTTTCTTT; CDR3: CASSYQGLGNTEAFF
D: TRBD2; size: once; V: TRBV18; J: TRBJ2-3; DNA: TGTGCCAGCTCACCACTTGGACTAGAGGCAGATACGCAGTATTTT; CDR3: CASSPLGLEADTQYF
D: TRBD2; size: NA; V: TRBV14; J: TRBJ2-3; DNA: TGTGCCAGCAGCCGTAGACTAGCCGACACAGATACGCAGTATTTT; CDR3: CASSRRLADTDTQYF
D: NA; size: NA; V: TRBV11-2; J: TRBJ2-7; DNA: TGTGCCAGCAGCTTAGGGGTCGACGCGCCGTGGTGCTTC; CDR3: CASSLGVDAPWCF
D: TRBD1; size: NA; V: TRBV5-4; J: TRBJ2-2; DNA: TGTGCCAGCAGCCCGACGGGACAGAGCACCGGGGAGCTGTTTTTT; CDR3: CASSPTGQSTGELFF
D: TRBD1; size: NA; V: TRBV5-1; J: TRBJ2-1; DNA: TGCGCCAGCAGCGGCGGGACAGGGGATGAGCAGTTCTTC; CDR3: CASSGGTGDEQFF
D: TRBD1; size: NA; V: TRBV5-1; J: TRBJ2-7; DNA: TGCGCCAGCAGCTTAGGGGACAGAGCCTACGAGCAGTACTTC; CDR3: CASSLGDRAYEQYF
D: NA; size: NA; V: TRBV15; J: TRBJ2-1; DNA: TGTGCCACCAGCAGAGATCGGGGGATCACCTACAATGAGCAGTTCTTC; CDR3: CATSRDRGITYNEQFF
D: NA; size: NA; V: TRBV5-1; J: TRBJ1-1; DNA: TGCGCCAGCAGCTCCCAAGTGTCCCGAGGTACTGAAGCTTTCTTT; CDR3: CASSSQVSRGTEAFF
D: NA; size: NA; V: TRBV9; J: TRBJ2-3; DNA: TGTGCCAGCAGCGTAGAGGTGGATACGCAGTATTTT; CDR3: CASSVEVDTQYF
D: TRBD1; size: NA; V: TRBV6-5; J: TRBJ2-1; DNA: TGTGCCAGCAGTTACCTACCGGGACAGGGCCCGTCCGAGCAGTTCTTC; CDR3: CASSYLPGQGPSEQFF
D: NA; size: many; V: TRBV2; J: TRBJ1-2; DNA: TGTGCCAGCAGTGGACAGGAGAACTATGGCTACACCTTC; CDR3: CASSGQENYGYTF
D: NA; size: NA; V: TRBV9; J: TRBJ1-1; DNA: TGTGCCAGCAGCCCGCACGTCATGAACACTGAAGCTTTCTTT; CDR3: CASSPHVMNTEAFF
D: NA; size: NA; V: TRBV30; J: TRBJ2-7; DNA: TGTGCCTGGAGTGTGGGGGACTGGTCCTCCTACGAGCAGTACTTC; CDR3: CAWSVGDWSSYEQYF
D: NA; size: NA; V: TRBV18; J: TRBJ2-3; DNA: TGTGCCAGCTCACCACCGGGGTCAGGGTCTAGGGGTACGCAGTATTTT; CDR3: CASSPPGSGSRGTQYF
D: NA; size: NA; V: TRBV7-2; J: TRBJ2-4; DNA: TGTGCCAGCAGCCCCGGCGGGTCCCAAAACATTCAGTACTTC; CDR3: CASSPGGSQNIQYF
D: TRBD1; size: NA; V: TRBV5-4; J: TRBJ1-4; DNA: TGTGCCAGCAGCAAGGGACAGGAGGGTGAAAAACTGTTTTTT; CDR3: CASSKGQEGEKLFF
D: NA; size: NA; V: TRBV5-5; J: TRBJ2-5; DNA: TGTGCCAGCAGCATAACCGGGGCCACGGCCCAGTACTTC; CDR3: CASSITGATAQYF
D: TRBD2; size: NA; V: TRBV7-2; J: TRBJ2-3; DNA: TGTGCCAGCAGCTTAGATATGCGGGGGGGTATGGATACGCAGTATTTT; CDR3: CASSLDMRGGMDTQYF
D: NA; size: NA; V: TRBV2; J: TRBJ1-1; DNA: TGTGCCAGCGATCCAGGGAGAGGTGTCACTGAAGCTTTCTTT; CDR3: CASDPGRGVTEAFF
D: NA; size: NA; V: TRBV5-4; J: TRBJ2-5; DNA: TGTGCCAGCAGCTTGCTAGGGGGAGAGGAGACCCAGTACTTC; CDR3: CASSLLGGEETQYF
D: NA; size: NA; V: TRBV27; J: TRBJ2-6; DNA: TGTGCCAGCAGACCTTGGGCCTCTGGGGCCAACGTCCTGACTTTC; CDR3: CASRPWASGANVLTF
D: NA; size: NA; V: TRBV2; J: TRBJ2-7; DNA: TGTGCCAGCAGTCCGGCCGGGACAATGCCCTACGAGCAGTACTTC; CDR3: CASSPAGTMPYEQYF
D: NA; size: NA; V: TRBV5-1; J: TRBJ1-1; DNA: TGCGCCAGCAGCTTCTCGGGTTTGAACACTGAAGCTTTCTTT; CDR3: CASSFSGLNTEAFF
D: TRBD1; size: NA; V: TRBV4-3; J: TRBJ1-2; DNA: TGCGCCAGCAGCCAGGGGGACAGGGCCTCCTATTCCCTTCACTTC; CDR3: CASSQGDRASYSLHF
D: NA; size: NA; V: TRBV5-1; J: TRBJ1-4; DNA: TGCGCCAGCAGCTCACACCGACAAGACCCAACTAATGAAAAACTGTTTTTT; CDR3: CASSSHRQDPTNEKLFF
D: TRBD1; size: NA; V: TRBV25-1; J: TRBJ2-7; DNA: TGTGCCAGCAGTGGAGGGACAGGAGGCTATGGTTACTACGAGCAGTACTTC; CDR3: CASSGGTGGYGYYEQYF
D: TRBD2; size: NA; V: TRBV5-4; J: TRBJ2-1; DNA: TGTGCCAGCAGCCAGCGGGAGGGTGAGCAGTTCTTC; CDR3: CASSQREGEQFF
D: NA; size: NA; V: TRBV2; J: TRBJ2-7; DNA: TGTGCCAGAATACAAAGGAGCTCCTACGAGCAGTACTTC; CDR3: CARIQRSSYEQYF
D: TRBD1; size: NA; V: TRBV11-1; J: TRBJ1-4; DNA: TGTGCCAGCAGCTTATCGGGGACAGGGGATGAAAAACTGTTTTTT; CDR3: CASSLSGTGDEKLFF
D: NA; size: NA; V: TRBV2; J: TRBJ2-1; DNA: TGTGCCAGCAGCAACTACGATGAGCAGTTCTTC; CDR3: CASSNYDEQFF
D: TRBD2; size: NA; V: TRBV7-9; J: TRBJ2-2; DNA: TGTGCCAGCAGTTTTATACCACTAGCGGGGAGCACCGGGGAGCTGTTTTTT; CDR3: CASSFIPLAGSTGELFF
D: TRBD2; size: NA; V: TRBV7-3; J: TRBJ2-7; DNA: TGTGCCAGCAGCCAACTAGCGGGAGGGGACGAGCAGTACTTC; CDR3: CASSQLAGGDEQYF
D: TRBD1; size: NA; V: TRBV2; J: TRBJ1-2; DNA: TGTGCCAGCAGCCCAGAGGGGGGACAGACGGAAACCTTC; CDR3: CASSPEGGQTETF
D: NA; size: NA; V: TRBV11-2; J: TRBJ2-1; DNA: TGTGCCAGCAGTTTGAGACGGGGTCGTGAGCAGTTCTTC; CDR3: CASSLRRGREQFF
D: NA; size: NA; V: TRBV2; J: TRBJ2-7; DNA: TGTGCCAGCAGTGAATTGGTGGGGCTGGGTGAGCAGTACTTC; CDR3: CASSELVGLGEQYF
D: TRBD2; size: NA; V: TRBV5-6; J: TRBJ2-1; DNA: TGTGCCAGCAGCCCAAGCGGACTAGCGGAGGGGTTGTCCTACAATGAGCAGTTCTTC; CDR3: CASSPSGLAEGLSYNEQFF
D: NA; size: NA; V: TRBV14; J: TRBJ2-1; DNA: TGTGCCAGCAGCCAATCTTTCCTGGGGGCCGCCTACAATGAGCAGTTCTTC; CDR3: CASSQSFLGAAYNEQFF
D: NA; size: NA; V: TRBV30; J: TRBJ1-5; DNA: TGTGCCTGGAGTGGGGCACAGGGTCAGCCCCAGCATTTT; CDR3: CAWSGAQGQPQHF
D: NA; size: NA; V: TRBV5-8; J: TRBJ2-4; DNA: TGTGCCAGCAGCCCGTGGGGGCGGATTAACATTCAGTACTTC; CDR3: CASSPWGRINIQYF
D: NA; size: NA; V: TRBV28; J: TRBJ1-1; DNA: TGTGCCAGCGCCTCCTGGAAGGGAGAGGGGACTGAAGCTTTCTTT; CDR3: CASASWKGEGTEAFF
D: NA; size: NA; V: TRBV4-1; J: TRBJ1-5; DNA: TGCGCCAGCAGCCAAGGAGAGAACAGCAATCAGCCCCAGCATTTT; CDR3: CASSQGENSNQPQHF
D: NA; size: NA; V: TRBV5-1; J: TRBJ2-6; DNA: TGCGCCAGCAGCTTTCAGGTAGCCCCCTCTGGGGCCAACGTCCTGACTTTC; CDR3: CASSFQVAPSGANVLTF
D: NA; size: NA; V: TRBV2; J: TRBJ1-3; DNA: TGTGCCAGCAGTGAAGAATCCGTCCGCTCTGGAAACACCATATATTTT; CDR3: CASSEESVRSGNTIYF
D: NA; size: NA; V: TRBV28; J: TRBJ1-2; DNA: TGTGCCAGCAGTTTCGCCAGGGGTGGTGACTATGGCTACACCTTC; CDR3: CASSFARGGDYGYTF
D: NA; size: NA; V: TRBV6-6; J: TRBJ2-2; DNA: TGTGCCAGCAGAGTCGCGGGGACCGGGGAGCTGTTTTTT; CDR3: CASRVAGTGELFF
D: TRBD1; size: NA; V: TRBV7-8; J: TRBJ2-2; DNA: TGTGCCAGCAGACGAACAGGGGCCGCCGGGGAGCTGTTTTTT; CDR3: CASRRTGAAGELFF
D: NA; size: NA; V: TRBV2; J: TRBJ2-7; DNA: TGTGCCAGCAGTGAAGTCATTTATCCGGAGTCGCAGTACTTC; CDR3: CASSEVIYPESQYF
D: TRBD1; size: few; V: TRBV6-5; J: TRBJ1-2; DNA: TGTGCCAGCAGTTACTCGACAGGGACCTATGGCTACACCTTC; CDR3: CASSYSTGTYGYTF